One and the same sample provided the 14 T cell receptor beta chains below, sequenced in a study of cytomegalovirus exposure and HLA in healthy donors. The PCR used 60 Vbeta and 13 Jbeta primers. The method was immunoSEQ multiplex PCR; TCRdb's version includes in-frame clones alone and lacks a portion of them. The repertoire has around 140,000 clones, around 72% of them found once; the top ten carry less than 5%. The sequencing sample was made of PBMCs. The source of these receptors is a man aged 50 or older in good health and CMV-seropositive.

The J gene is TRBJ2-3, the V gene TRBV7-9; TRBD2 aligns across 11 bases. V was clipped by 5 bases and J by 4 bases; unmatched bases: 5. Looked up from germline, CDR1 is SEHNR and CDR2 is FQNEAQ (reference sequence). CDR3 length: 15 residues. CDR3 sequence: CASSQRGLAADTQYF. Here the CDR3 DNA reads TGTGCCAGCAGCCAAAGGGGACTAGCGGCAGATACGCAGTATTTT.

The rearrangement uses TRBV10-3 and TRBJ1-2; maybe TRBD1 (5 bases). From germline, CDR1 is ENHRY and CDR2 SYGVKD. The CDR3 contains 14 residues. V was clipped by 10 bases and J by 0 bases, with 15 bases between them. The CDR3 sequence is CATTTRQSNYGYTF. CDR3 DNA: TGTGCCACCACTACGAGACAGTCTAACTATGGCTACACCTTC.

This clone has a handful of counts. The chain has TRBV7-2 and TRBJ1-2, with 7 bases that match TRBD1. The CDR3 totals 15 residues. V gave up 3 bases and J gave up 7 bases; unmatched junction bases: 11. Germline loops: CDR1 SGHTA, CDR2 FQGNSA. The CDR3, as DNA: TGTGCCAGCAGCTTGGATATACAGGGGCGGGGTGGCTACACCTTC. Residues: CASSLDIQGRGGYTF.

The rearrangement joins TRBV5-1 to TRBJ2-2, with TRBD2 identical over 7 bases. Germline V CDR1 and CDR2: SGHRS, YFSETQ. There are 14 residues in the CDR3. Trimming at V came to 4 bases and at J to 4 bases, leaving 4 bases not matched to a gene. The CDR3 loop reads CASSGTSVTGELFF. The CDR3 DNA reads TGCGCCAGCAGCGGTACTAGCGTCACCGGGGAGCTGTTTTTT.

The chain has TRBV19 and TRBJ2-7, with D perhaps TRBD2 (6 bases). Germline loops: CDR1 LNHDA, CDR2 SQIVND (reference sequence). This CDR3 region has 14 residues. V lost 6 bases and J lost 3, with 15 bases in between. CDR3 in DNA: TGTGCCAGTAGCACGGGAGCAGGGCACTACGAGCAGTACTTC. This translates into CASSTGAGHYEQYF.

The chain is built from TRBV27 and TRBJ2-3; a possible D gene is TRBD1 (6 bases). The V and J ends lost 7 bases and 1 base respectively, with 24 bases between them. Germline V gene data show CDR1 as MNHEY and CDR2 as SMNVEV (reference sequence). CDR3 length: 18 residues. The CDR3 is CASTWYGTPGRGTDTQYF. The CDR3 DNA sequence: TGTGCCAGCACCTGGTACGGGACACCCGGACGGGGCACAGATACGCAGTATTTT.

The rearrangement links TRBV19 to TRBJ1-2; unclear D gene. This CDR3 is 14 amino acids long. V lost 3 bases to trimming and J lost 11 bases, with 19 bases between them. The germline CDR1 and CDR2 sequences are LNHDA and SQIVND (reference sequence). The DNA for the CDR3 is TGTGCCAGTAGTATCGGAGGGCAAGGTCCGGGGTACACCTTC. Amino acids: CASSIGGQGPGYTF.

The chain has TRBV7-9 and TRBJ1-4; perhaps TRBD1 as D (5 bases). Deletions cut 2 bases from V and 8 bases from J, with 15 bases between. Germline CDR1 and CDR2: SEHNR and FQNEAQ (reference sequence). The CDR3 sequence is 15 residues long. CDR3 loop: CASSLQGSLGEKLFF. The CDR3 coding sequence is TGTGCCAGCAGCTTACAGGGTTCACTCGGGGAAAAACTGTTTTTT.

This clone has a handful of counts. The rearrangement joins TRBV5-1 to TRBJ2-1; 9 nucleotides align to TRBD1. V shed 5 bases, J shed 9 bases, and the junction held 12 bases outside the gene matches. CDR1 SGHRS and CDR2 YFSETQ come from the germline V gene. The CDR3 is 15 amino acids. CDR3 in amino acids: CASRTGGGAVGEQFF. The CDR3 DNA is TGCGCCAGCAGAACAGGGGGCGGCGCAGTAGGTGAGCAGTTCTTC.

The rearrangement uses TRBV6-1 and TRBJ1-2; 11 nucleotides match TRBD1. The germline CDR1 and CDR2 sequences are MNHNS and SASEGT. Germline trimming cut 11 bases from V and 4 bases from J; bases unmatched to any gene: 6. The CDR3 extends over 13 amino acids. In DNA form, the CDR3 reads TGTGCCCACCGGGACAGGGGGGCCTATGGCTACACCTTC. Amino acid sequence: CAHRDRGAYGYTF.

A remark on this clone: Given a far larger clone just one base away, this is likely a sequencing read error. Other DNA sequences from this sample encode an identical CDR3 as well. The chain couples TRBV5-1 to TRBJ2-7; 12 bases are shared with TRBD1. The junction had 9 bases not matched to a gene; V was cut back by 4 bases and J by 7 bases. The germline V gene encodes CDR1 SGHRS and CDR2 YFSETQ. The CDR3 runs 15 residues. In DNA, the CDR3 is TGCGCCAGCAGCCCAGCCGGGACAGGGGGCCGGGAGCAGTACTTC. Translating it yields CASSPAGTGGREQYF.

The rearrangement uses TRBV4-1 and TRBJ2-7, with 8 bases fitting TRBD1. This CDR3 spans 17 amino acids. The ends lost 4 bases at V and 7 bases at J; junction bases unmatched: 18. Germline V gene lookup returns CDR1 MGHRA and CDR2 YSYEKL. The DNA for the CDR3 is TGCGCCAGCAGCCGCACACCCGGGACAGGCCCCCAAGGGGAGCAGTACTTC. Amino acids: CASSRTPGTGPQGEQYF.

The genes are TRBV5-1 and TRBJ2-3; TRBD2 agrees at 8 bases. V lost 3 bases, J lost 2 bases, and 14 bases stayed unmatched. The CDR3 covers 18 residues. Germline CDR1 SGHRS, CDR2 YFSETQ. The CDR3 DNA is TGCGCCAGCAGCTCGTTAGCGGGAACCCCCGGATTCACAGATACGCAGTATTTT. Translating it yields CASSSLAGTPGFTDTQYF.

This clone showed up just a few times. The rearrangement joins TRBV7-9 to TRBJ1-6; D not resolved. V lost 5 bases and J 6 bases, leaving 14 bases between the germline ends. The germline CDR1 and CDR2 sequences are SEHNR and FQNEAQ (reference sequence). There are 15 residues in the CDR3. CDR3 in amino acids: CASSVESSLNSPLHF. Written as DNA, the CDR3 is TGTGCCAGCAGCGTGGAATCTAGTCTTAATTCACCCCTCCACTTT.